This entry lists 2 T cell receptor beta chains sequenced from one sample in a study of long-term antiretroviral therapy in people with HIV. This was the immunoSEQ v3.0 assay at survey level. Sequencing was performed with immunoSEQ multiplex PCR; in TCRdb, only in-frame clones are kept and a portion is missing. This table has over 15,000 clones, 60% to 80% appearing once. This material consisted of unsorted PBMCs, taken 2.3 years after starting antiretroviral therapy. These receptors all come from a woman in her 40s with HIV.

This clone was found a few times. The chain combines TRBV10-1 with TRBJ1-5; no clear D. Germline V gene sequence: CDR1 WNHNN, CDR2 SYGVQD (reference sequence). The ends were cut back, 3 bases at V and 8 bases at J, with 8 bases in the middle. The CDR3 is made up of 12 amino acids. The CDR3 region is CASSDGSEPQHF. In DNA, the CDR3 is TGCGCCAGCAGTGACGGGAGTGAGCCCCAGCATTTT.

The rearrangement links TRBV19 to TRBJ2-7, with 10 bases lining up with TRBD2. The CDR3 is made up of 14 amino acids. Germline CDR1 and CDR2: LNHDA and SQIVND (reference sequence). J lost 7 bases, V lost 3 bases, and 6 bases had no gene match. The CDR3 bases are TGTGCCAGTAGTATTCTAGCGGGAGCGGTAGAGCAGTACTTC. This encodes CASSILAGAVEQYF.